This TCR beta chain emerged from a study of T cell responses to AZD1222 COVID-19 vaccine. Overall study results and limits: Mostly white British, mostly female donors; authors suggested clonal diversity may be underestimated.

The CDR3 loop spans 14 amino acids. Germline V gives CDR1 ENHRY, CDR2 SYGVKD. Trimming cost V 9 bases and J 8 bases; bases outside gene matches: 12. TCRdb's table, derived via immunoSEQ multiplex PCR, lists solely in-frame clones and lacks some. The sample lists fewer than 200,000 clones, 85% to 90% occurring once. As for this clone: No antigen is known for it.

The chain combines TRBV10-3 with TRBJ2-1; 8 bases line up with TRBD2. This receptor was taken from an adult who received the AZD1222 COVID-19 vaccine. The sample was peripheral blood, taken 28 days after the second AZD1222 dose. The CDR3 nucleotides are TGTGCCATTGGGGCGGGGGGATTTACGGATGAGCAGTTCTTC. It translates to CAIGAGGFTDEQFF.